This T cell receptor beta chain was observed in a study of cytomegalovirus exposure and HLA in healthy donors. Study-wide results and caveats: DRB1 had the most TCR associations and HLA-C the fewest, a later analysis found, with rates varying by HLA locus. A missense DCLRE1C variant was associated with V- and J-gene trimming of TCR beta chains in a later analysis, and an independent cohort replicated the association.

Comment on this clone: The antigen remains unidentified.

Each of the donors was a healthy bone marrow donor. This CDR3 region has 13 residues. Between the trimmed V and J ends, which lost 8 bases and 5 bases, there was a span of 15 bases. Germline V CDR1 and CDR2: MNHNS, SASEGT. 13 Jbeta primers and 60 Vbeta primers were used for the PCR. Repertoires were generated with immunoSEQ multiplex PCR, while TCRdb's copy carries only in-frame clones and drops some. The profile shows about 120,000 clones, 67% of them singletons. Sequenced input: PBMCs. This clonotype was obtained from a man aged 18 to 30 in good health and CMV-seropositive. V usage is TRBV6-1 and J usage is TRBJ1-1, with D possibly TRBD1 on 6 matching bases. CDR3 in DNA: TGTGCCAGCGCCCCGGGACATCGAACTGAAGCTTTCTTT. Its protein product is CASAPGHRTEAFF.